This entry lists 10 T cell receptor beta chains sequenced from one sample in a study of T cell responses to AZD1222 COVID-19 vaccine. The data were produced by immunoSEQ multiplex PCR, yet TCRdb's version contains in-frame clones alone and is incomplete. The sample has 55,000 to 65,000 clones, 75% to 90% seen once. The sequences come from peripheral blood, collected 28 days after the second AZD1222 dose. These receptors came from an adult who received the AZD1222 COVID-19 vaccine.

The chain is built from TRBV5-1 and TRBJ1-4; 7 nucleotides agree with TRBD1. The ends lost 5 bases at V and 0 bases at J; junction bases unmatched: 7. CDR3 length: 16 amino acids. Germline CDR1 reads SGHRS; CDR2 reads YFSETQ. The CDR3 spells CASSEGGRATNEKLFF. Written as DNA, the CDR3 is TGCGCCAGCAGTGAAGGGGGCAGGGCAACTAATGAAAAACTGTTTTTT.

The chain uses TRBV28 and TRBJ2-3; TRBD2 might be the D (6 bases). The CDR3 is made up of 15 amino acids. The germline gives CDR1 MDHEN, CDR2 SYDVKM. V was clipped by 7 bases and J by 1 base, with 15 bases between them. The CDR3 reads CASTTPWEGTDTQYF. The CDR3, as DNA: TGTGCCAGCACCACCCCTTGGGAGGGCACAGATACGCAGTATTTT. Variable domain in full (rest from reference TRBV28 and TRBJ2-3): DVKVTQSSRYLVKRTGEKVFLECVQDMDHENMFWYRQDPGLGLRLIYFSYDVKMKEKGDIPEGYSVSREKKERFSLILESASTNQTSMYLCASTTPWEGTDTQYFGPGTRLTVL.

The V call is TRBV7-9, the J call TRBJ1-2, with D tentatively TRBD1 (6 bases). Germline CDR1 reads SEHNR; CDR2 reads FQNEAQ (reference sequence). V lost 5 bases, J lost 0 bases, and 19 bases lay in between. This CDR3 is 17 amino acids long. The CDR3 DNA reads TGTGCCAGCAGCGCGGGACATTTGAAGATATCTAACTATGGCTACACCTTC. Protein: CASSAGHLKISNYGYTF. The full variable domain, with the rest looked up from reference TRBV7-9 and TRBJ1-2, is DTGVSQNPRHKITKRGQNVTFRCDPISEHNRLYWYRQTLGQGPEFLTYFQNEAQLEKSRLLSDRFSAERPKGSFSTLEIQRTEQGDSAMYLCASSAGHLKISNYGYTFGSGTRLTVV.

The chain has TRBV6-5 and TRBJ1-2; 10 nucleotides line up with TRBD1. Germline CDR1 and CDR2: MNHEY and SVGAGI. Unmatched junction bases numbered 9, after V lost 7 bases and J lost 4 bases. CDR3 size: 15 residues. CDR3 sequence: CASMSAGQGIYGYTF. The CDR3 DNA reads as TGTGCCAGCATGTCAGCGGGACAGGGGATCTATGGCTACACCTTC.

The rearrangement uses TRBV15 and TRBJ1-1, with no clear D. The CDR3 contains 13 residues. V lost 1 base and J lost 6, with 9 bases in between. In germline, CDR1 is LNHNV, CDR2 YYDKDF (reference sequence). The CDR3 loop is CATSRVVRAEAFF. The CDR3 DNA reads TGTGCCACCAGCAGAGTCGTAAGGGCTGAAGCTTTCTTT.

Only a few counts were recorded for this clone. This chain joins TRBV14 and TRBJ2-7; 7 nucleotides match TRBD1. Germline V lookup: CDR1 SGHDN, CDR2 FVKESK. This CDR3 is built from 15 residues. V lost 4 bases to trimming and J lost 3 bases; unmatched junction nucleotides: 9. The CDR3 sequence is CASSRARDRHYEQYF. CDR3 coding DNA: TGTGCCAGCAGCCGAGCCCGGGACAGACACTACGAGCAGTACTTC.

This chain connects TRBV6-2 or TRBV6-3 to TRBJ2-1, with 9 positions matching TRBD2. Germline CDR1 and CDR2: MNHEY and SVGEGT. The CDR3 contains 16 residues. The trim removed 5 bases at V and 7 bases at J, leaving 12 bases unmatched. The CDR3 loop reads CASSKEPGLARNEQFF. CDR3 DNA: TGTGCCAGCAGTAAAGAGCCGGGACTAGCAAGGAATGAGCAGTTCTTC.

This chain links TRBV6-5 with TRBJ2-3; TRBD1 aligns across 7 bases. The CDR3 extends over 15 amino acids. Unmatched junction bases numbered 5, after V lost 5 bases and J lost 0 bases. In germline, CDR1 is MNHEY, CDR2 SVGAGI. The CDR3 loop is CASSIPGQSTDTQYF. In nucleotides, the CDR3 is TGTGCCAGCAGTATCCCGGGACAGAGCACAGATACGCAGTATTTT.

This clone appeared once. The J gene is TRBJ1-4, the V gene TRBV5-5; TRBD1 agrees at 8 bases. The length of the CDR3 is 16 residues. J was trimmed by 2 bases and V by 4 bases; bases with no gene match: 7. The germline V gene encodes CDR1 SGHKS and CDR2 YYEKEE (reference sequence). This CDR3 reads CASSETGATTNEKLFF. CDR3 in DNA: TGTGCCAGCAGCGAGACAGGGGCGACGACTAATGAAAAACTGTTTTTT.

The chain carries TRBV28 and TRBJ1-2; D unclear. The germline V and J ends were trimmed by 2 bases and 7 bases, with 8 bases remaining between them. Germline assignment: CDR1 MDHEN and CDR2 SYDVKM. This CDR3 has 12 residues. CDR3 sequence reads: CASSLAGFGYTF. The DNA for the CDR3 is TGTGCCAGCAGTTTAGCTGGGTTTGGCTACACCTTC.